This entry is about one TCR beta chain. This clone was counted between two and nine times. It has no known antigen specificity. Base quality data are lacking; no much larger clone is found one base away. Each collaborating institution followed its own protocols to collect whole blood in K2EDTA tubes. For TCRbeta analysis, collaborator samples were shipped as frozen whole blood, as isolated PBMCs, or as DNA extracted from either sample type. According to the germline V gene, CDR1 reads SGHRS and CDR2 reads YFSETQ. The CDR3 contains 12 residues, cysteine and phenylalanine counted. The entry retains the CDR3 DNA only, 36 bases that are in frame from base 1. Cut back by 5 bases and 5 bases, the V and J ends lie 11 bases apart. This sample stems from a study of blood T cell repertoires in COVID-19 (dated by TCRdb to about 2020). For the study in its entirety: Samples covering the acute and convalescent phases of COVID-19 were provided by collaborators in the United States, Italy and Spain. The prospective study material was composed of cDNA or gDNA derived from T cells, B-cell-depleted T cells, or PBMCs. Where HLA class I and class II types were available, the types were taken from metadata supplied by the sample provider, not from assay-based typing. Samples were obtained from the ongoing ImmuneRACE study (first 160 participants) and from 1,200 or so subjects provided by 6 global collaborators. The sample metadata nearly always contained a de-identified subject ID, COVID-19 status, age in years and sex. The dataset comprised deeply sampled blood TCRbeta repertoires from subjects exposed to, actively infected with, or recovered from COVID-19. The repertoires were made available in a free public database intended to serve as a resource for research on the immune response to SARS-CoV-2.

The paper's findings and limits, for the study overall: The quantity of clinical and demographic metadata differed by source and by participant and was supplied without curation.

TCRbeta CDR3 regions were amplified from genomic DNA using the immunoSEQ Assay, a bias-controlled multiplex PCR. The paper's processing steps were these. The number of nucleated cells in each sample was estimated by amplification of reference gene primers within the assay. Sequence reads were collapsed and filtered to measure the absolute abundance of every unique TCRbeta CDR3 rearrangement. For each sample, productive Simpson clonality was calculated by taking the square root of Simpson's diversity index across productive rearrangements. TCRdb holds this immuneACCESS table with in-frame rearrangements only. Some clones are missing; in checked studies, unresolved V genes explain under half, and the rest has no known cause. V, J and clone size derive from that table, while D and trimming were established from the DNA sequence. The sample includes some 90,000 clones, with roughly 87% observed a single time. Over 7% of the sample is in the top ten clones.

The sample consisted of peripheral blood. The V and J segments used are TRBV5-1 and TRBJ2-7; TRBD2 is a weak D gene call, 5 bases matching. The TCR sequence derives from a middle-aged man with acute or convalescent COVID-19. In nucleotides, the sequence is TGCGCCAGCAGGATGGATAGCGACGAGCAGTACTTC. This codes for CASRMDSDEQYF.